This T cell receptor (beta chain) was recovered during a study of PD-L1 blockade in urothelial cancer (dated by TCRdb to 2016 to 2017). Regarding the complete study: All patients started therapy in the mid-2010s and received atezolizumab 1,200 mg intravenously every 3 weeks. Pretreatment tumor samples and matched peripheral blood, collected serially before and after atezolizumab treatment, underwent TCR sequencing. Approximately 30 patients had pretreatment blood TCR-seq, about 25 had at least one posttreatment blood collection, and about 25 had tumor TCR-seq. An ECOG performance status of 0 or 1 was recorded for the patients, and 0 to 3 prior chemotherapy regimens had been received by the patients. Blood samples were analyzed at 3 weeks after treatment start (second dose) and at 6 weeks after treatment start. Somatic, immune and clinical correlates of response to PD-L1 blockade with atezolizumab in urothelial cancer were the focus of an exploratory multi-omic analysis. Durable clinical benefit was defined as a progression-free survival longer than 6 months, and TCR features were additionally tested against progression-free survival and overall survival. Durable clinical benefit was achieved by nine patients and was not achieved by 20 patients. A median of about 150,000 T cells and 83,000 or so unique TCRs was obtained from blood samples, and a median clonality of about 0.08 was observed. Twenty-five of 29 patients were identified as males with urothelial cancer of bladder origin, and a prior smoking history was reported by 18 of 29 patients. In the same patients who had TCR sequencing, pretreatment tumors also underwent whole exome sequencing and RNA sequencing. Here is what the overall study found, with its caveats: Patients with durable benefit showed greater expansion of tumor-associated TCR clones in peripheral blood 3 weeks after starting treatment (n ≈ 23, p = 0.022). Small sample size (n of about 30) and many exploratory analyses mean the results are intended to be hypothesis-generating. A pretreatment peripheral blood TCR clonality below the median was linked to improved progression-free and overall survival.

Notes on this clone: Its antigen is not yet known. One base away there is no much larger clone; base qualities are not given.

Synthetic TCR analog templates were spiked into each PCR so that absolute template abundance could be estimated from read counts. The immunoSEQ assay was used to amplify TCRbeta CDR3 regions from genomic DNA with bias-controlled V and J gene primers. Rearranged TCRbeta segments were sequenced at approximately 20X coverage. The published analysis was carried out like this. Clustering was used to correct sequencing errors, and CDR3s were annotated against IMGT to assign V, D and J genes. Downstream analyses used only productive TCRbeta rearrangements, leaving out any out-of-frame or stop-codon sequences. To compute clonality, Shannon entropy was normalized by the log of the number of unique productive sequences and then subtracted from one. Clones differing between time points or between blood and tumor were identified by Fisher's exact test with Benjamini-Hochberg correction at adjusted p below 0.01. TCRdb stores this immuneACCESS table with in-frame sequences only. Part of the clones is absent; in the studies checked, under half of the shortfall reflects unresolved V genes, and no reason is known for the rest. V and J calls plus clone size are reproduced from that table; the DNA served to infer D and trimming. In this sample the table shows approximately 100,000 clones, roughly nine tenths of which occur a single time. Over 0.8% of the sample belongs to the ten largest clones.

The CDR3 numbers 14 residues from cysteine through phenylalanine. The sequence is cut down to CDR3 DNA, 42 bases in frame from base 1. Trimming costs V 9 bases and J 0 bases, and their ends lie 12 bases apart. CDR1 and CDR2, looked up from the germline V gene, are MDHEN and SYDVKM. The cohort included about 29 patients with locally advanced or metastatic urothelial carcinoma who were treated at Memorial Sloan Kettering on a trial protocol. Peripheral blood mononuclear cells were collected pretreatment and during treatment, with between 1 and 8 total time points per patient. The Qiagen DNeasy Blood extraction kit was used to purify genomic DNA from total PBMCs and tumor samples. PBMCs were collected pretreatment and during treatment and were isolated and stored as previously described.

This sequence uses TRBV28 and TRBJ1-5, with TRBD1 as a weak D call on 5 bases. Source: PBMCs, taken around atezolizumab (anti-PD-L1) treatment. The source of this sequence is a woman aged 80 or older with urothelial cancer. The CDR3 corresponds to CASQTGGSNQPQHF. At the DNA level, the sequence is TGTGCCAGTCAGACGGGGGGTAGCAATCAGCCCCAGCATTTT.